Described below is a single T cell receptor (beta chain) sequence and its context. Its antigen remains unknown. This specimen comes from a study of chemoradiotherapy in HPV16-positive cancers. Only in-frame clones appear in the TCRdb table, and some are missing; sequencing was by immunoSEQ multiplex PCR. The data contain roughly 23,000 clones, around nine tenths of them seen just once; the ten biggest clones take up roughly a sixth. Repertoires were sampled repeatedly during chemoradiotherapy. Trimming pared 3 bases from V and 2 bases from J, leaving 8 bases between. Germline V CDR1 and CDR2: SEHNR, FQNEAQ (reference sequence). This CDR3 has 14 amino acids. Study results and caveats: Candidate HPV-specific clones and E7-related TCR motifs grew in tumor during treatment.

The sequence was obtained from a human donor with HPV-associated anogenital cancer. The starting material was blood, obtained from a patient who underwent chemoradiotherapy. This chain uses TRBV7-9 with TRBJ1-3; tentative D call: TRBD1 (5 bases). CDR3 amino acids: CASSLGGTGNTIYF. The CDR3 region has the DNA TGTGCCAGCAGCTTGGGGGGGACTGGAAACACCATATATTTT.